This TCR beta chain was sequenced in a study of blood T cell repertoires in COVID-19. Study details: T cells, B-cell-depleted T cells, or PBMCs provided the cDNA or gDNA that served as material.

The assay was immunoSEQ multiplex PCR, and TCRdb's table has in-frame clones only and misses some. The sample holds about 80,000 clones, over 70% seen once. The germline V gene has CDR1 MDHEN and CDR2 SYDVKM. Trimming took 6 bases from V and 3 from J, leaving 18 bases between them. There are 15 residues in the CDR3. The specimen was peripheral blood. The source of this sequence is a human donor in a cohort sampled during active COVID-19. V is TRBV28 and J is TRBJ2-7; weak D call: TRBD2 (6 bases). The DNA of the CDR3 is TGTGCCAGCAGCCCGGATGTAGCGGCCGGCTACGAGCAGTACTTC. This translates into CASSPDVAAGYEQYF.